This T cell receptor (beta chain) came from a study of CD8 T cells in ankylosing spondylitis. General study findings and limits: Significantly higher representation of disease-linked clones was reported for matched ankylosing spondylitis synovial fluid. Several highly homologous variants formed a TCR beta motif that appeared characteristic of ankylosing spondylitis blood. Relatively rare in peripheral blood, disease-linked clones were also CD8+.

With molecular barcodes, quantitative 5'-RACE was used to make the TCR beta libraries. TCRdb processed the 5' RACE reads anew with MiXCR; each CDR3 protein has one entry. In the table there are 250,000 to 350,000 distinct CDR3 sequences, around 18% of which are singletons. The CDR3 spans 12 residues. The ends were cut back, 4 bases at V and 3 bases at J, with 4 bases in the middle. Germline V CDR1 and CDR2: SGHAT, FQNNGV. This clonotype was recorded a few times. Its target is not known. The origin of this receptor is a male donor with ankylosing spondylitis or in good health (not recorded which). The chain uses TRBV11-2 and TRBJ1-5; D gene ambiguous. Sequencing was done on a sample of blood, either unsorted or a sorted T cell fraction (not recorded which). The CDR3 spells CASSSLNQPQHF. The CDR3 DNA is TGTGCCAGCAGCTCCCTCAATCAGCCCCAGCATTTT.